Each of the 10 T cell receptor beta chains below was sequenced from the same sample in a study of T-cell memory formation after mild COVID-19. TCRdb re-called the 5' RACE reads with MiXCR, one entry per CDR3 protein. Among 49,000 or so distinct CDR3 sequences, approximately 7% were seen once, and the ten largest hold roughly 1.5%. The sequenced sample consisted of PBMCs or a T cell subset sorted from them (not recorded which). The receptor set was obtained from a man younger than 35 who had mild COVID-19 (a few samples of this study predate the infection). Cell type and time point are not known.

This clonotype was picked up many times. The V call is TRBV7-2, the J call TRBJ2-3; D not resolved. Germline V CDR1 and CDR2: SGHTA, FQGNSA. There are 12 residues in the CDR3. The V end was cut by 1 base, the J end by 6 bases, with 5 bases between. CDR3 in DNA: TGTGCCAGCAGCTTAGTAGGGGATACGCAGTATTTT. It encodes CASSLVGDTQYF.

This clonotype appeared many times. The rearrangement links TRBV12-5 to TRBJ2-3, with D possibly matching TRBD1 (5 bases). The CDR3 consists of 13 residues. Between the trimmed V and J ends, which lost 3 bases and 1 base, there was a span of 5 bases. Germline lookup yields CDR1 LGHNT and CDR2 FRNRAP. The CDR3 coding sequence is TGTGCTAGTGGTTTAGGGGGCACAGATACGCAGTATTTT. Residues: CASGLGGTDTQYF.

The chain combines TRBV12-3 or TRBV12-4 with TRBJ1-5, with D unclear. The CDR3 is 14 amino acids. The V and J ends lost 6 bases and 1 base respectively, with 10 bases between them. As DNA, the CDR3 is TGTGCCAGCAGCTGGGAGGAGAGCAATCAGCCCCAGCATTTT. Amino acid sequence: CASSWEESNQPQHF.

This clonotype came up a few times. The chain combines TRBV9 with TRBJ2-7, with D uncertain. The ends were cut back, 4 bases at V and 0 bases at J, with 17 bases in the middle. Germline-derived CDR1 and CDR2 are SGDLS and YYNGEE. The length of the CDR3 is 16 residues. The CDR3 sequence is CASSPRSQLTSYEQYF. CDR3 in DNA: TGTGCCAGCAGCCCCCGCAGTCAGCTAACCTCCTACGAGCAGTACTTC.

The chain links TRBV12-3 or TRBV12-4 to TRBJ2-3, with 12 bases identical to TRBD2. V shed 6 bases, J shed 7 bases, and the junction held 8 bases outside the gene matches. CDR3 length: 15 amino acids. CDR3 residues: CASSPSGGALYTQYF. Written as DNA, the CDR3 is TGTGCCAGCAGCCCTAGCGGGGGGGCCTTGTATACGCAGTATTTT.

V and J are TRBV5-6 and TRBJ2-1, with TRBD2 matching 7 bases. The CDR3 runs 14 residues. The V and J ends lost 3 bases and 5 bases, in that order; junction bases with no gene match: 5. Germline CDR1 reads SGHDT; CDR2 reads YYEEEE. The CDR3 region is CASSSSAGDNEQFF. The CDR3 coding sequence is TGTGCCAGCAGCTCTAGCGCGGGGGACAATGAGCAGTTCTTC. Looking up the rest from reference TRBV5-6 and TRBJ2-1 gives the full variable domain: DAGVTQSPTHLIKTRGQQVTLRCSPKSGHDTVSWYQQALGQGPQFIFQYYEEEERQRGNFPDRFSGHQFPNYSSELNVNALLLGDSALYLCASSSSAGDNEQFFGPGTRLTVL.

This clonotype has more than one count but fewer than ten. CDR3: CASSVGGSGQGSSPLHF. The CDR3 nucleotides are TGTGCCAGCAGTGTCGGCGGGTCGGGACAGGGGAGTTCACCCCTCCACTTT. The chain carries TRBV6-1 and TRBJ1-6; 10 nucleotides match TRBD1. The CDR3 sequence is 17 residues long. CDR1 and CDR2 (germline): MNHNS, SASEGT. Trimming took 4 bases from V and 9 from J; bases not matched to a gene: 12.

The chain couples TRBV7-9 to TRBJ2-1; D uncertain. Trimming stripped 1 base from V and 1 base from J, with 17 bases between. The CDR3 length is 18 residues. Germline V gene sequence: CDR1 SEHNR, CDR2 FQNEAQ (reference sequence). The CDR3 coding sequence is TGTGCCAGCAGCTTAGTCCCACCCCGGATCCGGTCCTACAATGAGCAGTTCTTC. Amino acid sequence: CASSLVPPRIRSYNEQFF.

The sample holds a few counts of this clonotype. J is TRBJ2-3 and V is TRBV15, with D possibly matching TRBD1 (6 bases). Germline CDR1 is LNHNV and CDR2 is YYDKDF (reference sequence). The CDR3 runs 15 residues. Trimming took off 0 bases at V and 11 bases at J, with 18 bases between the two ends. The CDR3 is CATSRDGATSGVQYF. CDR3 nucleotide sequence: TGTGCCACCAGCAGAGATGGGGCTACCTCAGGGGTGCAGTATTTT.

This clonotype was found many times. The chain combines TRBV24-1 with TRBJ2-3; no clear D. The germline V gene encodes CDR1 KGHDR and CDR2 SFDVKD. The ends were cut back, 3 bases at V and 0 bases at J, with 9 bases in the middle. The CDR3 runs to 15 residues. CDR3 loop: CATSDPTLSTDTQYF. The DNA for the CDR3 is TGTGCCACCAGTGATCCGACACTTAGCACAGATACGCAGTATTTT.